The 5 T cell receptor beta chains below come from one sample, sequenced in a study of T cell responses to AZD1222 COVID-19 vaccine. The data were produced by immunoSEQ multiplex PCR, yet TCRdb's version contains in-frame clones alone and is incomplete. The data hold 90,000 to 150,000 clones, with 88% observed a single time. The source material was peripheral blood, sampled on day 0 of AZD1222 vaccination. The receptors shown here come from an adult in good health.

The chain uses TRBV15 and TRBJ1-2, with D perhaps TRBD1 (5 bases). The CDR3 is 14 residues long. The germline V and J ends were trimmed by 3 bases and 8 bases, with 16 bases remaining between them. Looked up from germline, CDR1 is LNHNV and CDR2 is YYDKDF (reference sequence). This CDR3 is CATSRDTPSGGYTF. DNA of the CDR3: TGTGCCACCAGCAGGGACACGCCTTCGGGGGGCTACACCTTC.

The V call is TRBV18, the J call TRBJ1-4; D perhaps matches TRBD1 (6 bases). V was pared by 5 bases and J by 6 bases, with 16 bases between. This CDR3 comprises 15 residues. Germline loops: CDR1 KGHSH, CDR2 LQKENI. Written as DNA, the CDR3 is TGTGCCAGCTCATATTCGACAGGTTCGGATGAAAAACTGTTTTTT. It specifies CASSYSTGSDEKLFF.

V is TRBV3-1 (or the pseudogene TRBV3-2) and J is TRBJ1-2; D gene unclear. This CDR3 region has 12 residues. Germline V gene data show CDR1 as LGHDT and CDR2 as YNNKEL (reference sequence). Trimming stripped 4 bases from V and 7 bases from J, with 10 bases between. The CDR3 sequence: CASSLSWGGYTF. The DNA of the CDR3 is TGTGCCAGCAGCCTATCATGGGGTGGCTACACCTTC.

The CDR3 protein is CASSYRQGAEAFF. CDR3 DNA: TGTGCCAGCAGCTATCGACAGGGGGCTGAAGCTTTCTTT. The rearrangement links TRBV11-2 to TRBJ1-1, with 9 nucleotides matching TRBD1. With 4 bases clipped from V and 6 bases from J, the junction kept 3 bases outside the gene matches. The V gene's germline CDR1 is SGHAT and CDR2 FQNNGV. This CDR3 is built from 13 residues.

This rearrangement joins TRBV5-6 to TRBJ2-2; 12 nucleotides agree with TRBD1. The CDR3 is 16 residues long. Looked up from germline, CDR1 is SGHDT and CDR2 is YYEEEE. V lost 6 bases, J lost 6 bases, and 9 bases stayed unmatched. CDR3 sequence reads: CASNHGGQGASGELFF. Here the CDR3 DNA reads TGTGCCAGCAACCATGGGGGACAGGGGGCGTCCGGGGAGCTGTTTTTT.